The present TCR beta chain was sequenced within a study of glioma-infiltrating T cells after dendritic cell vaccination (dated by TCRdb to the mid-2010s). For context, the study as a whole: The cohort included some 15 glioblastoma patients drawn from Phase I and II dendritic cell vaccination trials, of whom 9 were newly diagnosed and 6 had recurrent disease. Autologous tumor lysate-pulsed dendritic cell vaccination was administered to the patients between the early 2000s and the early 2010s. To make the vaccine, monocyte-derived dendritic cells were cultured for 7 to 8 days with IL-4 and GM-CSF and then pulsed overnight with autologous tumor lysate. Three intradermal dendritic cell vaccine injections were administered to patients at biweekly intervals in the arm below the axilla. Deep sequencing of TCR beta CDR3 regions was used to quantify tumor-infiltrating lymphocyte content and compare tumor and blood repertoires in dendritic cell-vaccinated glioblastoma patients. Survival after dendritic cell vaccination was correlated with TCR sequencing metrics, such as TIL content and the overlap between tumor and blood repertoires.

Broader findings and caveats from the paper: After dendritic cell vaccination, a higher estimated pretreatment TIL content predicted longer time to progression and longer overall survival. The response model built on TCR overlap across three groups was characterized as speculative, with prospective validation still needed. No direct relationship between TCR clonality and survival was found, suggesting a diverse polyclonal response may matter. The cohort was small and heterogeneous, and full blood and tumor sets were available for few patients, with initial-recurrent tumor pairs available for even fewer patients.

Details on this clone: Its antigen is currently not known. No much larger clone exists at a distance of one base, and base qualities are not known.

The immunoSEQ assay amplified TCRB CDR3 regions from about 2 micrograms of genomic DNA, or from all available DNA when less than that amount was available. The multiplex PCR employed 60 forward primers targeting TCR V beta segments and 13 reverse primers targeting J beta segments. To estimate reads per starting template, synthetic control templates were spiked into each sample at limiting dilution. Reads of 87 bp were generated by sequencing on the Illumina HiSeq System. For the original study's pipeline: PCR and sequencing errors were removed by a nearest neighbor algorithm that merged closely related sequences. TCR overlap was measured as the percentage of unique tumor TCR beta sequences also present in the same patient's peripheral blood. The source is immuneACCESS, and TCRdb retained only in-frame sequences with V and J called. Part of the clones is not carried over; for the studies checked, unresolved V genes explain less than half of this, and the remainder is unexplained. V, J and clone size are taken as reported in that table, and D and trimming were inferred from the DNA itself. Within this sample are about 63,000 clones, with around 85% of them counted one time only. The ten largest clones capture just under 9% of the sample.

V and J are truncated by 3 bases and 7 bases respectively, leaving an intervening sequence of 7 bases. The CDR3 covers 11 residues, taking in both the cysteine and the phenylalanine. The entry retains the CDR3 DNA only, 33 bases that are in frame from base 1. Sequences MGHDK (CDR1) and SYGVNS (CDR2) are obtained from the germline V gene. The time point label of this sample denotes: after dendritic cell vaccination, including at tumor progression/relapse. Patients were selected on the basis of adequate residual fresh-frozen tumor tissue and more than two years of available survival data. An isocitrate dehydrogenase mutation was not carried by any of the glioblastoma patients, although molecular status was otherwise variable. PBMC were collected before vaccination, two weeks after the third vaccination, and at tumor progression when it occurred. The Qiagen DNeasy Blood extraction Kit was used to extract genomic DNA.

The TCR was taken from a human donor with glioblastoma. The sequenced sample was blood, obtained after dendritic cell vaccination. The chain couples TRBV25-1 to TRBJ2-7; TRBD1 could be the D gene, as 5 bases match. The sequence in DNA is TGTGCCAGCAGTGAGGGGCCGGAGCAGTACTTC. Translated, this gives CASSEGPEQYF.